The next 16 T cell receptor beta chains were all read from a single sample in a study of tumor and adjacent non-tumor tissue in lung cancer. This sample's RNA came from whole unsorted tissue. The normal lung tissue was taken more than 3 cm from the tumor edge. Three rounds of nested PCR, following a modified ARM-PCR protocol, produced the TCRbeta library. Each CDR3 protein gets one entry after TCRdb re-called the multiplex PCR reads with MiXCR. Found here are 110,000 or so distinct CDR3 sequences, under 65% of them singletons; the top ten hold around a fifth. Sequencing was done on a sample of distant non-tumor lung tissue. The receptors derive from a man aged 55 to 70 with non-small cell lung cancer.

Comments on this clonotype: The conserved phenylalanine or tryptophan is not found at the CDR3 terminus, so this likely reflects a read error. The limits of the CDR3 on the DNA are not certain, so only TCRdb's listed CDR3 is given. The rearrangement links TRBV20-1 to TRBJ2-1; the table's TRBD2 call for D was not verified on the DNA. Germline-derived CDR1 and CDR2 are DFQATT and SNEGSKA (reference sequence). The CDR3 sequence runs 15 residues, both termini included. CDR3 in amino acids: CSARDPGTSGKGQSL.

CDR3 sequence (DNA): TGTGCCAGCAGCTTACAGCCCGGACTGAGGACTGAAGCTTTCTTT. Its translation is CASSLQPGLRTEAFF. The chain links TRBV7-3 to TRBJ1-1; no clear D gene. V lost 2 bases and J lost 5, with 15 bases in between. The CDR3 is 15 residues long. CDR1 and CDR2 (germline): SGHTA, FQGTGA.

For the CDR3, the DNA is TGTGCCAGCAGCTTAGACGTTCATTCCGGGACACCAACCGGGGAGCTGTTTTTT. Encoded protein: CASSLDVHSGTPTGELFF. This sequence joins TRBV11-1 and TRBJ2-2; D possibly corresponds to TRBD1 (6 bases). The CDR3 has 18 amino acids. V lost 1 base to trimming and J lost 5 bases, with 20 bases between them. Germline V gene data show CDR1 as SGHAT and CDR2 as FQDESV (reference sequence).

This clonotype showed up many times. The V call is TRBV5-6, the J call TRBJ1-5; D may be TRBD1 (6 bases). V was trimmed by 0 bases and J by 4 bases, leaving 8 bases between them. The CDR3 covers 14 residues. The V gene's germline CDR1 is SGHDT and CDR2 YYEEEE. The CDR3 DNA is TGTGCCAGCAGCTTGGTGGGGGCGAATCAGCCCCAGCATTTT. Translation gives CASSLVGANQPQHF.

A note on this clonotype: This CDR3 fails to terminate in the conserved phenylalanine or tryptophan, so it likely reflects a read error. The chain joins TRBV6-2 or TRBV6-3 to TRBJ2-2; D might be TRBD2 (6 bases). CDR3 size: 14 residues. Germline V gene data show CDR1 as MNHEY and CDR2 as SVGEGT. Here the CDR3 DNA reads TGTGCCGGCAGGCCGGACTATGCAACCGGGGAGCTGTTTCTT. Protein: CAGRPDYATGELFL.

As to this clonotype: One junction end disagrees with the germline gene, perhaps due to a read error. The chain joins TRBV6-6 to TRBJ2-1, with D perhaps TRBD2 (5 bases). Germline V gene data show CDR1 as MNHNY and CDR2 as SVGAGI (reference sequence). The CDR3 is made up of 17 amino acids. The CDR3 DNA is TGTGCCAGTAGTTACTCACAACTAGGATCCTCCTACAATGAGCAGTTCTTC. Its protein product is CASSYSQLGSSYNEQFF.

With regard to this clonotype: The junction and the germline gene differ at one end; a read error may be behind it. This chain joins TRBV13 and TRBJ2-2, with 8 bases fitting TRBD1. The germline V gene encodes CDR1 PRHDT and CDR2 FYEKMQ (reference sequence). The CDR3 contains 16 residues. The CDR3 loop is CASSTAGQANTGGLFF. For the CDR3, the DNA is TGTGCCAGCAGCACGGCGGGACAGGCGAACACCGGGGGGCTGTTTTTT.

The DNA of the CDR3 is TGCGCCAGCAGCCAAGATTTGTGGCTGAGCGATCAGCCCCAGCATTTT. Its protein product is CASSQDLWLSDQPQHF. The V call is TRBV4-1, the J call TRBJ1-5; D is unclear. Germline CDR1 MGHRA, CDR2 YSYEKL. V lost 0 bases and J 5 bases, leaving 14 bases between the germline ends. This CDR3 has 16 amino acids.

About this clonotype: One base away lies a much larger clone, so this may be a sequencing read error. This chain links TRBV6-6 with TRBJ2-5; no firm D call. The germline CDR1 and CDR2 sequences are MNHNY and SVGAGI (reference sequence). This CDR3 has 15 residues. This chain's CDR3 is CANSYSLTQKETQYF. The CDR3, as DNA: TGTGCCAACAGTTACTCCTTGACCCAGAAGGAGACCCAGTACTTC.

This clonotype was observed a single time. Being one base from a much bigger clone, this may be a read error. The chain joins TRBV28 to TRBJ2-7; no definite D call. The CDR3 contains 14 residues. The germline V gene has CDR1 MDHEN and CDR2 SYDVKM. V shed 4 bases and J shed 12 bases, with 22 bases lying between them. The DNA for the CDR3 is TGTGCCAGCAGTTCTATCTCGGGCTGCCTTCCTCGGTACTTC. Translation: CASSSISGCLPRYF. The full variable domain, rest sourced from reference TRBV28 and TRBJ2-7, is DVKVTQSSRYLVKRTGEKVFLECVQDMDHENMFWYRQDPGLGLRLIYFSYDVKMKEKGDIPEGYSVSREKKERFSLILESASTNQTSMYLCASSSISGCLPRYFGPGTRLTVT.

A remark on this clonotype: The junction departs from the called germline gene at one end, perhaps through a read error. The V gene is TRBV20-1, the J gene TRBJ1-5; D remains ambiguous. This CDR3 comprises 15 residues. Per the germline V gene, CDR1 is DFQATT and CDR2 is SNEGSKA (reference sequence). The CDR3 spells CSARDGRFSNEPQHF. In DNA, the CDR3 is TGCAGTGCTAGAGATGGGAGATTTAGCAATGAGCCCCAGCATTTT.

The rearrangement uses TRBV24-1 and TRBJ2-3; no clear D. Trimming pared 5 bases from V and 5 bases from J, leaving 16 bases between. The V gene's germline CDR1 is KGHDR and CDR2 SFDVKD. The CDR3 length is 15 residues. The CDR3 DNA follows: TGTGCCACCAGTGCCGCAACTTCACCTCGAGATACGCAGTATTTT. Its translation is CATSAATSPRDTQYF.

This clonotype was counted a single time. Possible read error: a much larger clone is one base away. The CDR3 sequence is CASMGMGGNQPQHF. CDR3 nucleotides: TGTGCCAGCATGGGGATGGGGGGCAATCAGCCCCAGCATTTT. V and J are TRBV28 and TRBJ1-5, with D possibly TRBD1 on 5 matching bases. Trimming stripped 7 bases from V and 2 bases from J, with 12 bases between. Germline values: CDR1 MDHEN, CDR2 SYDVKM. The CDR3 runs to 14 residues.

This clonotype was counted ten times or more. The rearrangement links TRBV5-1 to TRBJ1-2; D gene ambiguous. V shed 4 bases and J shed 8 bases, with 12 bases lying between them. This CDR3 contains 12 residues. Germline loops: CDR1 SGHRS, CDR2 YFSETQ. Written as DNA, the CDR3 is TGCGCCAGCAGCATTTCCGGTGAAGGCTACACCTTC. Its protein product is CASSISGEGYTF. The full variable domain, completed using reference TRBV5-1 and TRBJ1-2, is KAGVTQTPRYLIKTRGQQVTLSCSPISGHRSVSWYQQTPGQGLQFLFEYFSETQRNKGNFPGRFSGRQFSNSRSEMNVSTLELGDSALYLCASSISGEGYTFGSGTRLTVV.

The V gene is TRBV11-2, the J gene TRBJ2-6, with D uncertain. The CDR3 length is 18 residues. Trimming took off 2 bases at V and 0 bases at J, with 14 bases between the two ends. CDR1 SGHAT and CDR2 FQNNGV come from the germline V gene. The CDR3 spells CASSLRAQTASGANVLTF. The CDR3 DNA is TGTGCCAGCAGCTTAAGGGCCCAAACGGCCTCTGGGGCCAACGTCCTGACTTTC. Full variable domain (remainder filled in from reference TRBV11-2 and TRBJ2-6): EAGVAQSPRYKIIEKRQSVAFWCNPISGHATLYWYQQILGQGPKLLIQFQNNGVVDDSQLPKDRFSAERLKGVDSTLKIQPAKLEDSAVYLCASSLRAQTASGANVLTFGAGSRLTVL.

In regard to this clonotype: A much larger clonotype is one base distant, so this may be a read error. V is TRBV5-6 and J is TRBJ1-2; 8 positions agree with TRBD1. The CDR3 runs to 15 residues. Germline V gene lookup returns CDR1 SGHDT and CDR2 YYEEEE. CDR3 nucleotides: TGTTCCAGCCTAAACAGGGGGAGAACTAACTATGGCTACACCTTC. Residues: CSSLNRGRTNYGYTF.